This TCR beta chain came from a study of response to subunit inactivated influenza vaccine (dated by TCRdb to 2016 to 2019). With regard to the full study: Deep quantitative profiling of the T cell receptor repertoire was used in the study to follow responses to a trivalent subunit inactivated influenza vaccine.

The paper's findings and limits, for the study overall: It was suggested by the authors that each seasonal influenza vaccination may recruit only a limited number of new T cells.

Library construction relied on RT-PCR. Instrument used: Illumina HiSeq 2500. TCRdb reanalyzed the raw reads on its own, using fastp at Q25 for trimming and MiXCR for clone calling, and kept in-frame beta chains. Each record represents a unique CDR3 protein, reported with the most common genes and DNA among its rows. The table for this sample lists fewer than 650,000 distinct CDR3 sequences; under 15% of them were counted only once. Around 12% of the sample is in the top ten clones. V is clipped by 0 bases and J by 2 bases, and the sequence between their germline boundaries is 15 bases long. Including the terminal cysteine and phenylalanine, the CDR3 comprises 16 residues. Only the CDR3 part of the read is kept: 48 bases, read in frame from the first base. CDR1 SGDLS and CDR2 YYNGEE were looked up in the germline V gene. There are a few counts of this clonotype. It lacks a known antigen. Base qualities are missing; no much larger clone stands one base away.

This specimen's time point label, per the study, means: approximately 40 days after influenza vaccine administration. This clonotype was sampled from a man aged 50 or older who received an inactivated influenza vaccine. Donor details come from another sample of the same person, matched by shared clones. The chain joins TRBV9 to TRBJ2-7; the best D guess is TRBD1, with 5 bases matching. The sample in question was PBMCs from blood, obtained around seven weeks after vaccination. The CDR3 in this case is CASSVAPDTQAYEQYF. The DNA is as follows: TGTGCCAGCAGCGTAGCACCGGACACTCAGGCCTACGAGCAGTACTTC.